The TCR beta chain under discussion was sequenced for a study of T cell repertoires in cytomegalovirus infection. About the research overall: In public TCR beta signatures, there were indications of both CMV infection and matching HLA type.

Germline CDR1 and CDR2: MGHRA and YSYEKL. The CDR3 consists of 15 residues. Trimming took 3 bases from V and 7 from J, leaving 16 bases between them. TCRdb re-analysed the reads in MiXCR, keeping a single row per CDR3 protein. In the table there are roughly 280,000 distinct CDR3 sequences, roughly 21% of which are singletons. The sample holds a few counts of this clonotype. Its antigen is undetermined. The TCR comes from a human donor in good health (CMV status not recorded). Some clones in this sample may be carry-over from other donors' samples. Sequenced material: cultured PBMCs, taken from culture after CMV antigen stimulation. The chain links TRBV4-1 to TRBJ2-1; weak D call: TRBD2 (6 bases). The chain's CDR3 is CASSHRLGGGNEQFF. The CDR3 DNA is TGCGCCAGCAGCCATCGGCTGGGGGGAGGTAATGAGCAGTTCTTC.